This T cell receptor beta chain was captured in a study of cytomegalovirus exposure and HLA in healthy donors (dated by TCRdb to about 2017). Context from the whole study: In an earlier analysis of 450 to 750 of the donors, approximately 260 Gb of sequence data and just under 120 million unique TCR beta sequences from 150 million to 200 million T cells were reported. Roughly 300 gigabases of sequencing data and 70 million to 100 million unique TCR sequences made up an early release that covered 500 to 650 HLA-typed donors. Of the approximately 370 genotyped donors, less than 85% were placed in the genetic ancestry cluster associated with self-reported Caucasian donors. The study aimed to test whether signatures of past pathogen exposure could be identified by cataloging public T cell receptors. The study used immunosequencing to profile the T cell repertoires of 666 subjects and linked those repertoires to cytomegalovirus serostatus. Along with the roughly 670-subject first cohort, a separate validation cohort of over a hundred different subjects was used. High-throughput TCR immunosequencing, statistical association of individual TCRs with disease status, and machine learning were combined to predict cytomegalovirus infection status. In a later analysis, previously published TCR beta repertoires from more than 500 donors were re-analyzed and high-resolution HLA genotyping was added so that TCR occurrence patterns could be studied. Rather than drawing on any new phenotypic data, the later analysis identified candidate immune exposures from TCR beta sequences and the way those sequences occurred across donors. In an earlier analysis of roughly 580 of the donors, high-throughput TCR beta sequencing was used to judge whether each TCR beta V gene segment behaved as functional or pseudogenic. Alongside the repertoire data, information on donor age, sex, ethnicity and CMV serostatus was compiled. A later genetic analysis took genome-wide SNP genotypes for about three fifths of the roughly 670 donors and used that subset as a discovery cohort. All discovery cohort repertoires had been generated on a single sequencing platform. HLA typing included class I and class II loci at four-digit resolution. Typing coverage differed by locus: A, B, C, DRB1 and DQB1 were typed in roughly 620-630 donors, DQA1 in about 550, DPA1 in around 580, and DPB1 in approximately 450. Because of strong linkage in the cohort, five DR-DQ haplotypes were treated as single units for association and clustering. Across some 400 genotyped donors of the cohort, an average of 235,054 unique TCR beta nucleotide sequences per donor were sequenced, and around 19% of those sequences were non-productive.

The cohort consisted of fewer than 700 healthy bone marrow donors. At the time of sampling, every cohort member was nominally healthy, though immune exposures that went unrecorded were likely present. The donor tested CMV seronegative and was one of the 352 seronegative cohort members. A peripheral blood sample was provided by each donor, and peripheral blood mononuclear cells were used for TCR beta sequencing. Genomic DNA was extracted from the blood cell samples with the Qiagen DNeasy Blood Extraction Kit. As concerns this clone: Its binding antigen is unknown. Within one base of it there is no much larger clone, and no base qualities were kept.

The protocol used for the library was the immunoSEQ multiplex PCR assay. A mixture of 60 forward primers for TCR Vbeta segments and 13 reverse primers for TCR Jbeta segments was used in the multiplex PCR. Amplification of the CDR3 region of rearranged TCR beta genes was performed with a multiplex PCR assay on genomic DNA. The Illumina HiSeq System was used to sequence the amplified TCR beta libraries as 87-base-pair reads. Per the source publication's procedure: A later analysis tallied tens of millions of unique TCR beta chains across the 660 or so repertoires, and about 12 million of those chains were shared by two or more donors. A nearest-neighbor algorithm error-corrected the raw reads and collapsed the reads into unique sequences, merging closely related sequences to remove PCR and sequencing errors. To assign V, D and J gene segments, CDR3 sequences were aligned to IMGT reference sequences. Each retained sequence needed at least a six-nucleotide match to both a V gene segment and a J gene segment. A rearrangement counted as productive if the CDR3 had no stop codons and remained in frame with V and J, and every other rearrangement counted as non-productive. Following IMGT convention, CDR3 was defined as the stretch from the second conserved V-encoded cysteine to the conserved J-encoded phenylalanine. The earlier analysis of 587 of the donors excluded sequences that lacked an unambiguous match to a single V gene segment. An earlier analysis of a few hundred of the donors called V segments functional above 56.7% productive rearrangements and segregating when the between-donor standard deviation exceeded 5%. To diagnose cytomegalovirus status from the catalog of TCR beta chain sequences, a statistical classification framework was built. A later analysis assigned V and J genes by comparing TCR nucleotide sequences with IMGT/GENE-DB human TR gene sequences. The TCRdist pipeline was used in a later analysis to assign CDR3 sequences and most-parsimonious VDJ recombination scenarios. A later analysis defined each TCR beta chain by its CDR3 amino acid sequence plus V-gene family, and excluded reads lacking a unique V-gene family. As a way to deal with suspected cross-contamination and a sequencing artifact, a later analysis dropped 640 or so nucleotide sequences that were highly shared and had low generation probability. For each public chain, a later analysis derived a clonal expansion index from normalized ranks of inferred template counts within each repertoire. A later analysis computed generation probabilities with a VDJ recombination model fitted to out-of-frame rearrangements, and checked the results against IGoR. In a later analysis, hypergeometric tests were used to score TCR-TCR, TCR-HLA and TCR-CMV co-occurrence, with a repertoire-size bias correction applied to TCR pairs. In a later analysis, false discovery rates were estimated by permuting HLA or CMV assignments 20 times. A later analysis grouped co-occurring TCRs with DBSCAN, adding TCRdist sequence similarity when clustering within HLA-allele-positive subsets. For co-occurrence clustering, repertoires with fewer than 30,000 or more than 120,000 public chains were excluded, along with five or six repertoires with anomalous nucleotide sharing. In its TCRdb copy, this immuneACCESS table keeps in-frame sequences only and misses some clones. Where compared with another copy, unresolved V genes explain less than half of these, and the others have no known cause. V, J and clone size were drawn from that table, and D and trimming were deduced from the DNA. Recorded for this sample are some 200,000 clones; roughly 70% of them occurred a single time. The ten most abundant clones make up about 1.7% of the sample.

The CDR3 runs 13 residues from the cysteine to the phenylalanine. Of all the DNA, just the CDR3 is kept, 39 bases in frame from base 1. The V and J ends are trimmed by 5 bases and 13 bases, leaving 17 bases between them. CDR1 and CDR2, per the germline V gene, are SGHTA and FQGNSA. What the study reported, not specific to this receptor: In a later analysis, HLA-associated TCR beta chains were found to be more clonally expanded and to have lower generation probabilities than equally common non-associated chains. A later analysis found that most CMV-associated TCR beta chains appeared HLA-restricted, with HLA associations seemingly driven largely by CMV exposure. In a later genetic analysis, a missense DCLRE1C variant was associated with V-gene and J-gene trimming of TCR beta chains, and the association was replicated in an independent cohort. In a later analysis, TCR association rates were found to vary across HLA loci, with the most associated TCRs seen for DRB1 alleles and the fewest for HLA-C alleles. In a later genetic analysis, fewer N-insertions in productive TCRs were reported among donors in an Asian-associated ancestry cluster than the roughly 710-donor mean. In this cohort, only TCR beta chains were sequenced, and detectable features were limited by the absence of alpha or paired-chain data. The presence/absence analyses assumed that sequencing depth was roughly uniform across donors, and that assumption may not be true. Because counts were too low, around 17 rarely observed V segments, including chromosome 9 orphons, were left out of the earlier analysis of roughly 600 of the donors. In an earlier analysis of some 640 of the donors, most TCR beta V segments were observed in productive rearrangements about 90% or about 30% of the time, broadly matching IMGT annotations. In a later analysis, several top co-occurrence clusters were reported to appear linked to parvovirus B19, influenza, CMV and Epstein-Barr virus. The classifier was reported to diagnose cytomegalovirus status with high specificity and sensitivity in both the original and validation cohorts. In the study, approximately 160 TCR beta chains were listed as associated with cytomegalovirus. Most TCR sequences were observed very rarely across donors, whereas some public TCRs were present in many individuals. A further reported finding was that TCR beta sequences accurately predicted the HLA-A and HLA-B alleles for most subjects in the first cohort. Specific HLA alleles were associated with some 15,000 TCR beta sequences at a false discovery rate of 0.05 in a later analysis. Because HLA typing was missing for some donors at each locus, association tests included only the typed subset. A cluster of highly shared sequence variants was judged likely to represent a technical artifact of the sequencing pipeline. A few of the identified cytomegalovirus-associated TCR beta chains were confirmed in vitro to be specific for cytomegalovirus antigens. Correlated functional status among segregating V segments might be attributable to linkage disequilibrium, but an unknown experimental factor could not be ruled out. Because the 87-base-pair reads could not distinguish some IMGT-functional V segments, including TRBV6-2 and TRBV6-3, those segments were excluded. The only immune exposure information available for the cohort was CMV serostatus. When HLA alleles, especially DR and DQ, strongly co-occurred, TCR associations were difficult to assign to individual alleles. The authors suggested that the approach could potentially be extended to other disease states and immunological phenotypes.

The receptor was derived from a woman in her 30s in good health and CMV-seronegative. Specimen: PBMCs. The chain joins TRBV7-2 to TRBJ1-4; perhaps TRBD1 is the D gene, with 5 bases matching. This receptor carries the CDR3 CASSRSFQGGLFF. The DNA is TGTGCCAGCAGCCGAAGCTTTCAGGGAGGACTGTTTTTT.